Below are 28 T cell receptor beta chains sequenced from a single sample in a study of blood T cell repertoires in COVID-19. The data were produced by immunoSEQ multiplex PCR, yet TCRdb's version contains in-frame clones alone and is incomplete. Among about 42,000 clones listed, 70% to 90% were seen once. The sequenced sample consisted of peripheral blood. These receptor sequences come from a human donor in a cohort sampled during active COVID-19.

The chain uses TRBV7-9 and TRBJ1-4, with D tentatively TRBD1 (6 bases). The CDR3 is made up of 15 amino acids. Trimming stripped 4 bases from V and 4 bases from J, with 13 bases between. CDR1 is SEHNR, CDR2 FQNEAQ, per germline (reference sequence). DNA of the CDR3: TGTGCCAGCAGCTCCCGGGACACGGATAATGAAAAACTGTTTTTT. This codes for CASSSRDTDNEKLFF. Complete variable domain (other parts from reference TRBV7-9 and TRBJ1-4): DTGVSQNPRHKITKRGQNVTFRCDPISEHNRLYWYRQTLGQGPEFLTYFQNEAQLEKSRLLSDRFSAERPKGSFSTLEIQRTEQGDSAMYLCASSSRDTDNEKLFFGSGTQLSVL.

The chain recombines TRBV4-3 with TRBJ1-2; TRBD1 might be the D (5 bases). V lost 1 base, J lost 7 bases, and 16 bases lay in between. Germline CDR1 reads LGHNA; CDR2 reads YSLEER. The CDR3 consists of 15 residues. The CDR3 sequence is CASSQAAGIDGGYTF. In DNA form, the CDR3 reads TGCGCCAGCAGCCAAGCCGCAGGGATAGATGGTGGCTACACCTTC.

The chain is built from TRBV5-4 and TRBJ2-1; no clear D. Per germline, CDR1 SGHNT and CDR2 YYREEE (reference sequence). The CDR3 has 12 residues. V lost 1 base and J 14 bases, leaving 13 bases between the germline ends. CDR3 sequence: CASSLWSGKEFF. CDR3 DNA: TGTGCCAGCAGCTTGTGGTCAGGCAAAGAGTTCTTC.

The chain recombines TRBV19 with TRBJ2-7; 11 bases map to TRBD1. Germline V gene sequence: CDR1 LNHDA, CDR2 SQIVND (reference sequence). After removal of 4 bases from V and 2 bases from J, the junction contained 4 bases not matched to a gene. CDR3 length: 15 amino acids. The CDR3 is CASSSRTGGPYEQYF. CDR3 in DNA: TGTGCCAGTAGTAGTCGGACAGGGGGCCCCTACGAGCAGTACTTC.

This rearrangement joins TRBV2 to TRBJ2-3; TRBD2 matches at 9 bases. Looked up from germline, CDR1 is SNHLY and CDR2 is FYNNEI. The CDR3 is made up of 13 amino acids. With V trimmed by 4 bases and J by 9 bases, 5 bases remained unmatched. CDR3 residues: CASSGAGGLTQYF. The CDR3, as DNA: TGTGCCAGCAGTGGGGCGGGGGGGCTCACGCAGTATTTT.

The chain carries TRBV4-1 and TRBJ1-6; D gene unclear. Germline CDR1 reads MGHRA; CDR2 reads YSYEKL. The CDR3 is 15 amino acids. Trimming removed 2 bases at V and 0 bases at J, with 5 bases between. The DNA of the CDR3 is TGCGCCAGCAGCCAACCGAGCTCCTATAATTCACCCCTCCACTTT. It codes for CASSQPSSYNSPLHF.

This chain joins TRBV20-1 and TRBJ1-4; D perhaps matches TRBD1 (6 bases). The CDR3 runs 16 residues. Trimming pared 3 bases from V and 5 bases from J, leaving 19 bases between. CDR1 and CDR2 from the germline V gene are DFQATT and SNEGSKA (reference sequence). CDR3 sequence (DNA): TGCAGTGCTAGTCAGGTGTTTGGGGGCGCGAATGAAAAACTGTTTTTT. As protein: CSASQVFGGANEKLFF.

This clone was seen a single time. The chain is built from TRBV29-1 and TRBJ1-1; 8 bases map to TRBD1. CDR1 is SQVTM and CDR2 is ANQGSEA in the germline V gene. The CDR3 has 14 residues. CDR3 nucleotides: TGCAGTTACCAGGGGGCGTGGGGAACCACTGAAGCTTTCTTT. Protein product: CSYQGAWGTTEAFF. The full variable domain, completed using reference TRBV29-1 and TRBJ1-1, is SAVISQKPSRDICQRGTSLTIQCQVDSQVTMMFWYRQQPGQSLTLIATANQGSEATYESGFVIDKFPISRPNLTFSTLTVSNMSPEDSSIYLCSYQGAWGTTEAFFGQGTRLTVV.

The CDR3 DNA sequence: TGTGCCAGCAGTTCCACTTACAGCGGGGGCGAAAAAGCTGGCGAGCAGTACTTC. Translating gives CASSSTYSGGEKAGEQYF. The V call is TRBV27, the J call TRBJ2-7; the match to TRBD2 covers 8 bases. Germline V gene sequence: CDR1 MNHEY, CDR2 SMNVEV (reference sequence). V lost 4 bases, J lost 6 bases, and 20 bases stayed unmatched. The CDR3 consists of 18 residues.

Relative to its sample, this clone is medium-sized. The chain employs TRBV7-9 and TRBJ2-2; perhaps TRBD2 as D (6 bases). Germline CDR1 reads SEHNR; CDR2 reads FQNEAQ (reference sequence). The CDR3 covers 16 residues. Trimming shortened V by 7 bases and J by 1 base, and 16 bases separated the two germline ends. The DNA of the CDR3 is TGTGCCAGCATCAAAAGGGCGGGGAAGAACACCGGGGAGCTGTTTTTT. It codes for CASIKRAGKNTGELFF.

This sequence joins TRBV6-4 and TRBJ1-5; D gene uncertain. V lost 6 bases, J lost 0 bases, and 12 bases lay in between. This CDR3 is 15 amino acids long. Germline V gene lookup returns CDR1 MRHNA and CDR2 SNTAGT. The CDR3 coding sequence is TGTGCCAGCAGAAGTTTAGGGAGTAGCAATCAGCCCCAGCATTTT. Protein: CASRSLGSSNQPQHF.

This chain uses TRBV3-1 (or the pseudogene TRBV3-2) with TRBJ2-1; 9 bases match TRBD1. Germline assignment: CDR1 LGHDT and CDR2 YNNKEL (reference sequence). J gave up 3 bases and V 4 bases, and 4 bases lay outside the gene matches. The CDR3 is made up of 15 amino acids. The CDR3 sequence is CASSLLDRGYNEQFF. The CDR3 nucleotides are TGTGCCAGCAGCCTGTTGGACAGGGGCTACAATGAGCAGTTCTTC.

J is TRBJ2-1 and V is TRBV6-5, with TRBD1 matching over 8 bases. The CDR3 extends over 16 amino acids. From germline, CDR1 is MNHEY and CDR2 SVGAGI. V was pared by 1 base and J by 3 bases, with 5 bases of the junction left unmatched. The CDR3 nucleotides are TGTGCCAGCAGTTACTTAACAGGGGGAGGCTACAATGAGCAGTTCTTC. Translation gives CASSYLTGGGYNEQFF.

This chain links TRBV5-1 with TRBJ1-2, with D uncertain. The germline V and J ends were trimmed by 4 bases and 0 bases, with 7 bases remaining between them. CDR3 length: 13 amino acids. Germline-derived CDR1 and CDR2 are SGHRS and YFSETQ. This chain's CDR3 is CASSQAANYGYTF. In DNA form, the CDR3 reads TGCGCCAGCAGCCAGGCCGCTAACTATGGCTACACCTTC.

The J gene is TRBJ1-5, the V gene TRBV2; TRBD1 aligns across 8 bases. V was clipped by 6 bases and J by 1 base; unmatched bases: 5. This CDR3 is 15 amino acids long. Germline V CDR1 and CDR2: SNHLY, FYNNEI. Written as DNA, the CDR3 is TGTGCCAGCAGCGGAGACAGGGGAAGCAATCAGCCCCAGCATTTT. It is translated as CASSGDRGSNQPQHF.

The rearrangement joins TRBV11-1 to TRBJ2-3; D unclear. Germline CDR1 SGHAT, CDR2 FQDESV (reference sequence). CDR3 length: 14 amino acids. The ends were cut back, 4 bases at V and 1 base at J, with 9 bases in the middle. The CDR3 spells CASSSPRGTDTQYF. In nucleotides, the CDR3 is TGTGCCAGCAGCTCCCCCCGGGGCACAGATACGCAGTATTTT.

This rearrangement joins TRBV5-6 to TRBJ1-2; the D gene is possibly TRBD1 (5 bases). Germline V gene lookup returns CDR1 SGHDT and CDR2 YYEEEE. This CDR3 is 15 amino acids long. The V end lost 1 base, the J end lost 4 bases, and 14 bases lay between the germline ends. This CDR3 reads CASSLRGARSYGYTF. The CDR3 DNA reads TGTGCCAGCAGCTTGCGTGGGGCGCGAAGCTATGGCTACACCTTC. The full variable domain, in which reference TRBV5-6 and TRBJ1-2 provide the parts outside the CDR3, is DAGVTQSPTHLIKTRGQQVTLRCSPKSGHDTVSWYQQALGQGPQFIFQYYEEEERQRGNFPDRFSGHQFPNYSSELNVNALLLGDSALYLCASSLRGARSYGYTFGSGTRLTVV.

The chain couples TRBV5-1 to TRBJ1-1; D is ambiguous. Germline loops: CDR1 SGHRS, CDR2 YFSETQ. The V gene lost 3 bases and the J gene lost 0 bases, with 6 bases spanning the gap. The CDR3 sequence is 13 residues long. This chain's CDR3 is CASSSPLNTEAFF. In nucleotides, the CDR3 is TGCGCCAGCAGCTCTCCCTTGAACACTGAAGCTTTCTTT. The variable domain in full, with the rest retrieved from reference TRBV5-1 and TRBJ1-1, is KAGVTQTPRYLIKTRGQQVTLSCSPISGHRSVSWYQQTPGQGLQFLFEYFSETQRNKGNFPGRFSGRQFSNSRSEMNVSTLELGDSALYLCASSSPLNTEAFFGQGTRLTVV.

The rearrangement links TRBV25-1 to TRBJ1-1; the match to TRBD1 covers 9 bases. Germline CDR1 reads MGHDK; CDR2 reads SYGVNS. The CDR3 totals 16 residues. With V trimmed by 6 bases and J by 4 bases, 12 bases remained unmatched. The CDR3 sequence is CASRPPTGGRSTEAFF. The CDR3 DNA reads TGTGCCAGCAGACCCCCGACAGGGGGAAGAAGCACTGAAGCTTTCTTT.

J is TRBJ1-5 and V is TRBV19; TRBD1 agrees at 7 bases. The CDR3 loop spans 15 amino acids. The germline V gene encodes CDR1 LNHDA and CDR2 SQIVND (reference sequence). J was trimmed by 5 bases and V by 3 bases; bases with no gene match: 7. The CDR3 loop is CASSMTGNRDQPQHF. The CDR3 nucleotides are TGTGCCAGTAGTATGACAGGGAATCGAGATCAGCCCCAGCATTTT.

CDR3: CASSPSTDTQYF. The DNA of the CDR3 is TGTGCCAGCAGCCCTAGCACAGATACGCAGTATTTT. This sequence joins TRBV11-2 and TRBJ2-3, with D unclear. CDR3 length equals 12 residues. V shed 5 bases and J shed 0 bases, with 3 bases lying between them. Germline V gives CDR1 SGHAT, CDR2 FQNNGV.

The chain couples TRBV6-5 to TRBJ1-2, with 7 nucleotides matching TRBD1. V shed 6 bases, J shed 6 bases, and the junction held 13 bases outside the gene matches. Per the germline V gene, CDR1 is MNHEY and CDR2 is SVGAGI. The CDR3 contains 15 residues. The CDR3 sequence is CASRLRREGADGYTF. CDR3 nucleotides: TGTGCCAGCAGACTCCGACGGGAGGGGGCAGATGGCTACACCTTC.

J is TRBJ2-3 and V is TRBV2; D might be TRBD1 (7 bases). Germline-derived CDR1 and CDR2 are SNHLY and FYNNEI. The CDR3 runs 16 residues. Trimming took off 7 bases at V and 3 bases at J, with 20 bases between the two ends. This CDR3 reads CASIRAEGAGTDTQYF. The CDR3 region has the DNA TGTGCCAGCATCAGGGCGGAGGGGGCAGGGACAGATACGCAGTATTTT. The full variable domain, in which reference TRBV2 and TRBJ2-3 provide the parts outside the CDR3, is EPEVTQTPSHQVTQMGQEVILRCVPISNHLYFYWYRQILGQKVEFLVSFYNNEISEKSEIFDDQFSVERPDGSNFTLKIRSTKLEDSAMYFCASIRAEGAGTDTQYFGPGTRLTVL.

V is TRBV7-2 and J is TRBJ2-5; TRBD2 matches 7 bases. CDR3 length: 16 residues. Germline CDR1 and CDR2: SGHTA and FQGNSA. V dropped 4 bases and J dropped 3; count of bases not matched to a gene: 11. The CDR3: CASSSSSGGGKETQYF. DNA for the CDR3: TGTGCCAGCAGCTCCTCGTCGGGCGGGGGAAAAGAGACCCAGTACTTC.

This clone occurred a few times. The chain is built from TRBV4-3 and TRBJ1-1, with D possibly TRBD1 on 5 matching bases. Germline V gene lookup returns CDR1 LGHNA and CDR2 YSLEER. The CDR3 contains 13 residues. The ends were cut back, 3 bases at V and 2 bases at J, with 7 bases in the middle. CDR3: CASSQDINTEAFF. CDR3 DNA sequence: TGCGCCAGCAGCCAGGACATAAACACTGAAGCTTTCTTT.

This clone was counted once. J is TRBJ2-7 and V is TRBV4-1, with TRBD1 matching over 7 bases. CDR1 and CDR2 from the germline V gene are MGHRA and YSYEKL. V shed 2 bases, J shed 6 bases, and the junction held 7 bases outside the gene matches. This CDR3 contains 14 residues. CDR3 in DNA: TGCGCCAGCAGCCAACAGACAGGGTTTGGCGAGCAGTACTTC. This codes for CASSQQTGFGEQYF.

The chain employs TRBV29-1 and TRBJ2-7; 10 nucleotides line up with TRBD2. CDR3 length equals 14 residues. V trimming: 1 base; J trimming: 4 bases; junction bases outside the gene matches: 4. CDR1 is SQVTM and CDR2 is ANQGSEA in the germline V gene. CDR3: CSVEASSGGYEQYF. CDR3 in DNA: TGCAGCGTTGAAGCGTCTAGCGGGGGTTACGAGCAGTACTTC.

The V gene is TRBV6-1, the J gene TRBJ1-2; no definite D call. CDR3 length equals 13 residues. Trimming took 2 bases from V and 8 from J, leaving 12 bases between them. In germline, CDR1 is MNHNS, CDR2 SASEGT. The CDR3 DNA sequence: TGTGCCAGCAGTGAACTTACAAATAACGGCTACACCTTC. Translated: CASSELTNNGYTF.